Listed here are 2 T cell receptor beta chains from one sample, sequenced in a study of control samples from healthy donors and cancer patients. TCRdb's table, derived via immunoSEQ multiplex PCR, lists solely in-frame clones and lacks some. The sample consists of about 120,000 clones, roughly 90% of them appearing once. Sequencing was done on a sample of blood. These receptors originate from a man aged 50-59 years in good health.

This clone was detected only once. The rearrangement uses TRBV6-5 and TRBJ1-2; D not certain. The V end lost 8 bases, the J end lost 3 bases, and 7 bases lay between the germline ends. In germline, CDR1 is MNHEY, CDR2 SVGAGI. This CDR3 has 11 amino acids. The CDR3 spells CASLGYYGYTF. CDR3 in DNA: TGTGCCAGCTTGGGATACTATGGCTACACCTTC.

The J gene is TRBJ2-5, the V gene TRBV5-4; D possibly matches TRBD1 or TRBD2 (5 bases each). V was pared by 9 bases and J by 2 bases, with 20 bases between. This CDR3 spans 15 amino acids. Germline V lookup: CDR1 SGHNT, CDR2 YYREEE (reference sequence). CDR3 sequence (DNA): TGTGCCACCAGTGACAAGGGACGGTCACAAGAGACCCAGTACTTC. Protein sequence: CATSDKGRSQETQYF.